Listed below are T cell receptor beta chains from one sample, sequenced in a study of T cell repertoires in cytomegalovirus infection. Their recognized antigens are unknown. MiXCR, applied by TCRdb to the reads, yields one record per CDR3 protein. Counted here are a few hundred thousand distinct CDR3 sequences, about 42% occurring once; the ten biggest clones make up 43%. Sequencing was performed on cultured PBMCs, taken from culture after CMV antigen stimulation. These receptors all stem from a human donor in good health (CMV status not recorded). Some clones in this sample may be carry-over from other donors' samples. The conserved cysteine and the conserved F or W are not part of the CDR3 here. Only part of the rows carry a size: once, few, many, or a class if the clone is expanded.

cdr3_length clone_size v_call cdr3_aa
12 - TRBV10-2 ASSEIRGADTQY
12 few TRBV7-2 ASTWGGQNYGYT
12 few TRBV6-5 ASSPVAQPGELF
13 few TRBV20-1 SAREYFTGGQPQH
13 - TRBV12-3/TRBV12-4 ASSQQGSISYEQY
18 - TRBV7-2 ASSLSPLYRGKTNTGELF
11 - TRBV18 ASSDRARETQY
14 - TRBV7-9 ASSLAAGSGANVLT
12 - TRBV7-9 ASERGVTLGELF
11 - TRBV11-1 ASSSDREEKLF
11 - TRBV7-9 ASRGGENTEAF
12 many TRBV7-2 ASSFSGATYEQY
13 - TRBV20-1 SASNSGGVDNEQF
13 few TRBV27 ASSSYGQDSYEQY
13 - TRBV11-2 ASSLISGITDTQY
9 - TRBV20-1 SARDRGTQY
14 - TRBV7-2 ASSLNGGGSNQPQH
13 - TRBV6-5 ASSRGTGRDTEAF
11 - TRBV2 ASSRGQDYGYT
11 many TRBV7-2 ASRRGGGETQY
13 many TRBV12-3/TRBV12-4 ASSPGGVTNEKLF
13 - TRBV7-2 ASSPRDYVSWEQF
13 - TRBV20-1 SASLASGGQNEQF
14 few TRBV7-8 ASSLLSASYNSPLH
12 few TRBV6-1 ASSQQGPSDTQY
13 - TRBV6-2/TRBV6-3 ARYREGSKIYEQY
12 - TRBV6-1 ASTEGGGDNEQF
14 few TRBV7-6 ASSLEGDRGFYEQY
15 - TRBV10-3 AISDPGLASGANVLT
13 - TRBV7-2 ASSLGTYRQTGYT
11 - TRBV6-5 ASKGRPRYGYT
13 - TRBV4-1 ASSHRLAGDNEQF
11 few TRBV10-3 AISPSGPGGYT
13 - TRBV5-1 ASSRAGLGTGELF
15 few TRBV9 ASSESPSSGAYNEQF
12 - TRBV6-8 ASKKGRLTDTQY
12 once TRBV10-3 AISERSSQETQY
10 - TRBV12-3/TRBV12-4 ASREGPYGYT
12 - TRBV6-2/TRBV6-3 ASSSDVPHNEQF
14 - TRBV30 AWSNPRNGLKETQY
11 many TRBV7-2 ASSFSGTDTQY
13 - TRBV4-3 ASSQGLANYNEQF
13 many TRBV7-2 ASSLAYRSGGLAY
14 few TRBV7-2 ASSSGQGGTSWPQH
11 many TRBV11-2 ASSLGLNNEQF
15 - TRBV12-3/TRBV12-4 ASSLDVSSGSNQPQH